This T cell receptor beta chain was identified in a study of control samples from healthy donors and cancer patients. This clone was found a few times. Only in-frame clones appear in the TCRdb table, and some are missing; sequencing was by immunoSEQ multiplex PCR. The sample contains over 100,000 clones, 75% to 95% of which appear only once. Trimming at V came to 6 bases and at J to 4 bases, leaving 7 bases not matched to a gene. Per the germline V gene, CDR1 is KGHSH and CDR2 is LQKENI. This CDR3 spans 15 amino acids. The clonotype was recovered from a man aged 35-49 years in good health. The specimen sequenced was blood. This chain joins TRBV18 and TRBJ1-4, with 8 nucleotides matching TRBD1. For the CDR3, the DNA is TGTGCCAGCTCGCCCAGGGGACAGGATAATGAAAAACTGTTTTTT. Its translation is CASSPRGQDNEKLFF.